The 25 T cell receptor beta chains in this list originate from one sample, sequenced in a study of immune heterogeneity within non-small cell lung tumors. The template consisted of bulk tumor genomic DNA, with around 600 ng used per sample. The authors collected several far-apart biopsies from each primary tumor during surgery. Enrolled individuals presented with untreated, newly diagnosed non-small cell lung cancer and received curative surgery. Multiplex PCR amplified the TCR beta CDR3 region. Its first round ran for 9 to 11 cycles with 32 V and 13 J primers. From the multiplex PCR reads, TCRdb called clonotypes with MiXCR, one entry per CDR3 protein. This sample yields about 3,500 distinct CDR3 sequences, of which 27% are seen a single time; roughly 12% belongs to the top ten. Sequencing was performed on lung tumor tissue. These TCRs come from a man between 60 and 75 years old with non-small cell lung cancer.

This clonotype is medium-sized (0.01 to 0.1%) within its sample. The chain joins TRBV9 to TRBJ2-3; 9 positions match TRBD2. The length of the CDR3 is 17 residues. Per the germline V gene, CDR1 is SGDLS and CDR2 is YYNGEE. V trimming: 0 bases; J trimming: 2 bases; junction bases outside the gene matches: 7. CDR3 amino acids: CASSVAGTSSPTDTQYF. CDR3 coding DNA: TGTGCCAGCAGCGTAGCTGGGACTAGCAGTCCCACAGATACGCAGTATTTT.

Comments on this clonotype: A much larger clone lies one base from this, so it may be a read error. This chain connects TRBV7-8 to TRBJ1-5; D gene uncertain. Germline CDR1 SGHVS, CDR2 FQNEAQ. Trimming left V 2 bases short and J 3 bases short, with 14 bases between. The CDR3 has 16 amino acids. The CDR3 reads CASSLRPATINQPQHF. CDR3 in DNA: TGTGCCAGCAGCTTAAGACCAGCGACCATCAATCAGCCCCAGCATTTT.

Judged by abundance, this clonotype is medium-sized. V gene TRBV11-2 combines with J gene TRBJ2-7, with 7 bases identical to TRBD2. Losses at the gene ends were 3 bases for V and 2 bases for J; bases not matched to a gene: 7. The CDR3 is 15 residues long. Germline CDR1 reads SGHAT; CDR2 reads FQNNGV. The chain's CDR3 is CASSFSGASTYEQYF. CDR3 DNA: TGTGCCAGCAGCTTCAGCGGGGCTAGTACCTACGAGCAGTACTTC.

The sample holds a few counts of this clonotype. This chain uses TRBV7-9 with TRBJ1-2, with TRBD1 matching 10 bases. The CDR3 runs to 16 residues. V shed 5 bases, J shed 8 bases, and the junction held 14 bases outside the gene matches. Germline V lookup: CDR1 SEHNR, CDR2 FQNEAQ (reference sequence). The CDR3 loop reads CASSPRERQGARGYTF. CDR3 DNA: TGTGCCAGCAGCCCCCGAGAACGACAGGGGGCGCGAGGCTACACCTTC. The whole variable domain, remainder taken from reference TRBV7-9 and TRBJ1-2, is DTGVSQNPRHKITKRGQNVTFRCDPISEHNRLYWYRQTLGQGPEFLTYFQNEAQLEKSRLLSDRFSAERPKGSFSTLEIQRTEQGDSAMYLCASSPRERQGARGYTFGSGTRLTVV.

This clonotype came up once. This rearrangement joins TRBV20-1 to TRBJ2-1; D gene unclear. The CDR3 extends over 16 amino acids. Trimming left V 4 bases short and J 4 bases short, with 20 bases between. Germline V gene lookup returns CDR1 DFQATT and CDR2 SNEGSKA (reference sequence). The CDR3 sequence: CSAKSPSPLNYNEQFF. The CDR3 DNA sequence: TGCAGTGCTAAATCCCCCAGTCCCCTTAATTACAATGAGCAGTTCTTC.

This clonotype is large (0.1 to 1%) within its sample. V is TRBV6-1 and J is TRBJ2-7; no clear D gene. V dropped 8 bases and J dropped 0 bases, with 8 bases sitting between them. CDR3 length: 12 amino acids. Germline V gene data show CDR1 as MNHNS and CDR2 as SASEGT. Here the CDR3 reads CASAQSSYEQYF. In DNA form, the CDR3 reads TGTGCCAGCGCCCAGAGCTCCTACGAGCAGTACTTC.

This clonotype qualifies as medium-sized. The V gene is TRBV18, the J gene TRBJ1-1, with D perhaps matching TRBD1 (5 bases). This CDR3 has 12 amino acids. From germline, CDR1 is KGHSH and CDR2 LQKENI. Between the trimmed V and J ends, which lost 2 bases and 11 bases, there was a span of 12 bases. CDR3 DNA sequence: TGTGCCAGCTCACCAGTGAAGGACATCGCTTTCTTT. Protein sequence: CASSPVKDIAFF.

This clonotype qualifies as medium-sized. V gene TRBV5-4 combines with J gene TRBJ2-1; 9 nucleotides match TRBD2. Germline V CDR1 and CDR2: SGHNT, YYREEE (reference sequence). Losses at the gene ends were 0 bases for V and 7 bases for J; bases not matched to a gene: 5. This CDR3 region has 15 residues. DNA of the CDR3: TGTGCCAGCAGCTTGGTGGCGGGAGGGGGGAATGAGCAGTTCTTC. Translated: CASSLVAGGGNEQFF. Looking up the rest from reference TRBV5-4 and TRBJ2-1 gives the full variable domain: ETGVTQSPTHLIKTRGQQVTLRCSSQSGHNTVSWYQQALGQGPQFIFQYYREEENGRGNFPPRFSGLQFPNYSSELNVNALELDDSALYLCASSLVAGGGNEQFFGPGTRLTVL.

This clonotype is medium-sized in the sample. The V gene is TRBV5-1, the J gene TRBJ1-1; TRBD1 matches at 7 bases. In germline, CDR1 is SGHRS, CDR2 YFSETQ. Trimming removed 3 bases from V and 2 bases from J; junction bases left unmatched: 7. The CDR3 loop spans 15 amino acids. CDR3: CASSSGGQFNTEAFF. DNA for the CDR3: TGCGCCAGCAGCTCAGGGGGGCAGTTCAACACTGAAGCTTTCTTT.

This clonotype was counted a single time. A read error may explain this, as a much larger clone is one base away. The J gene is TRBJ2-7, the V gene TRBV20-1, with TRBD2 identical over 7 bases. This CDR3 has 16 amino acids. The germline CDR1 and CDR2 sequences are DFQATT and SNEGSKA (reference sequence). CDR3 protein: CSARVYLGGSSYDQYF. In DNA, the CDR3 is TGCAGTGCTAGAGTGTATCTGGGGGGGTCTTCCTACGATCAGTACTTC.

This clonotype ranks as medium-sized. CDR3 sequence reads: CATSRGLVGNEQFF. As DNA, the CDR3 is TGTGCCACCAGCAGAGGTCTAGTAGGCAATGAGCAGTTCTTC. This chain links TRBV15 with TRBJ2-1, with D hard to call. The CDR3 contains 14 residues. Between the trimmed V and J ends, which lost 1 base and 6 bases, there was a span of 10 bases. Germline values: CDR1 LNHNV, CDR2 YYDKDF (reference sequence).

With respect to this clonotype: At one end, the junction sequence differs from germline, possibly due to a read error. The V gene is TRBV5-1, the J gene TRBJ1-4; 7 nucleotides line up with TRBD1. The germline V gene encodes CDR1 SGHRS and CDR2 YFSETQ. The CDR3 spans 14 residues. The CDR3 nucleotides read TGCGCCAGCAGATTGGTGACAGGGAATGAAAAACTGTTTTTT. This gives the protein CASRLVTGNEKLFF.

This clonotype is labeled medium-sized. This chain uses TRBV10-3 with TRBJ1-6; 10 bases line up with TRBD1. V shed 6 bases and J 9 bases; nucleotides not matched to a gene: 2. Germline V gene lookup returns CDR1 ENHRY and CDR2 SYGVKD. This CDR3 has 13 amino acids. The CDR3 loop is CAIRRTGGSPLHF. DNA of the CDR3: TGTGCCATCAGGAGGACAGGGGGTTCACCCCTCCACTTT.

V and J are TRBV28 and TRBJ2-1; D gene uncertain. V shed 3 bases and J shed 6 bases, with 6 bases lying between them. The CDR3 sequence is 12 residues long. Germline lookup yields CDR1 MDHEN and CDR2 SYDVKM. CDR3 sequence: CASSLPVNEQFF. CDR3 in DNA: TGTGCCAGCAGTTTGCCAGTCAATGAGCAGTTCTTC.

Note on this clonotype: One end of the junction varies from germline; a read error may be responsible. The chain joins TRBV2 to TRBJ2-5; D may correspond to TRBD1 or TRBD2 (5 bases each). This CDR3 has 14 residues. Germline values: CDR1 SNHLY, CDR2 FYNNEI. The CDR3 here is CASSGGSHQETQYF. CDR3 nucleotide sequence: TGTGCCAGTAGTGGGGGAAGTCACCAAGAGACCCAGTACTTC.

As regards this clonotype: The junction and the germline gene differ at one end; a read error may be behind it. This chain links TRBV5-6 with TRBJ2-6, with a weak D call TRBD1 (5 bases). CDR3 length: 16 amino acids. Germline assignment: CDR1 SGHDT and CDR2 YYEEEE. Here the CDR3 reads CATSLGRDSGANVLTF. DNA for the CDR3: TGTGCCACCAGCTTGGGCAGGGACTCTGGGGCCAACGTCCTGACTTTC. The full variable domain, its missing parts supplied by reference TRBV5-6 and TRBJ2-6, is DAGVTQSPTHLIKTRGQQVTLRCSPKSGHDTVSWYQQALGQGPQFIFQYYEEEERQRGNFPDRFSGHQFPNYSSELNVNALLLGDSALYLCATSLGRDSGANVLTFGAGSRLTVL.

The CDR3 loop reads CAWSVTGNENTIYF. The CDR3 DNA follows: TGTGCCTGGAGTGTGACGGGTAATGAAAACACCATATATTTT. The V call is TRBV30, the J call TRBJ1-3; D remains ambiguous. CDR1 is GTSNPN and CDR2 is SVGIG in the germline V gene (reference sequence). V was cut by 0 bases and J by 6 bases, with 12 bases left in between. The CDR3 loop spans 14 amino acids. The variable domain in full, completed from reference TRBV30 and TRBJ1-3, reads SQTIHQWPATLVQPVGSPLSLECTVEGTSNPNLYWYRQAAGRGLQLLFYSVGIGQISSEVPQNLSASRPQDRQFILSSKKLLLSDSGFYLCAWSVTGNENTIYFGEGSWLTVV.

This clonotype was detected a few times. This sequence joins TRBV29-1 and TRBJ2-5; 8 bases line up with TRBD2. V was pared by 5 bases and J by 4 bases, with 12 bases of the junction left unmatched. Germline V gives CDR1 SQVTM, CDR2 ANQGSEA. This CDR3 contains 15 residues. The CDR3 bases are TGCAGCGTTTTAGGGGGATCGCTAGCGGGAGAGACCCAGTACTTC. Its translation: CSVLGGSLAGETQYF.

A remark on this clonotype: A much larger clonotype is one base distant, so this may be a read error. This rearrangement joins TRBV12-3 or TRBV12-4 to TRBJ2-1; D perhaps matches TRBD2 (6 bases). V shed 5 bases and J shed 6 bases, with 17 bases lying between them. This CDR3 region has 15 residues. CDR3 nucleotide sequence: TGTGCCAGCAGTCCCTCCTGGAGGGCCATCAATGAGCAGTTCTTC. This gives the protein CASSPSWRAINEQFF.

This clonotype is labeled as medium-sized. V and J are TRBV6-6 and TRBJ2-3; the D is unclear. The CDR3 totals 14 residues. Germline V gene sequence: CDR1 MNHNY, CDR2 SVGAGI (reference sequence). Trimming removed 2 bases at V and 2 bases at J, with 8 bases between. The CDR3 coding sequence is TGTGCCAGCAGTTACCAGTATAACACAGATACGCAGTATTTT. Translation gives CASSYQYNTDTQYF.

Turning to this clonotype: This could be a read error, since a much larger clone is one nucleotide away. The chain uses TRBV6-1 and TRBJ1-6; D remains ambiguous. CDR3 size: 14 residues. CDR1 is MNHNS and CDR2 is SASEGT in the germline V gene. CDR3 nucleotides: TGTGCCAGCCGTCAGAGCTCCTATAGTTCACCCCTCCACTTT. This codes for CASRQSSYSSPLHF.

About this clonotype itself: An end of the junction differs from the germline gene, which may be a read error. V gene TRBV9 combines with J gene TRBJ2-3, with TRBD1 matching 7 bases. Per germline, CDR1 SGDLS and CDR2 YYNGEE. The CDR3 contains 17 residues. In nucleotides, the CDR3 is TGTGCCATCAGCGCACCCTCGGGACAGTTTTTCGGTGATACGCAGTATTTT. Translation: CAISAPSGQFFGDTQYF.

The V and J genes are TRBV12-3 or TRBV12-4 and TRBJ2-1; TRBD2 aligns across 9 bases. This CDR3 has 17 residues. V dropped 5 bases and J dropped 3; count of bases not matched to a gene: 11. The CDR3 DNA reads as TGTGCCAGCAGTCCCCGGGGCCTAGCGGGGTACTACAATGAGCAGTTCTTC. Amino acid sequence: CASSPRGLAGYYNEQFF.

This clonotype was detected only once. This chain connects TRBV9 to TRBJ2-1; 10 bases map to TRBD2. Germline values: CDR1 SGDLS, CDR2 YYNGEE. Unmatched junction bases numbered 5, after V lost 5 bases and J lost 9 bases. This CDR3 comprises 13 residues. The CDR3 here is CASRTGLASEQFF. DNA for the CDR3: TGTGCCAGCAGAACGGGACTAGCGAGTGAGCAGTTCTTC.

Concerning this clonotype itself: With a much larger clone just one base away, this may be a read error. V and J are TRBV11-2 and TRBJ2-7; tentative D call: TRBD2 (6 bases). V was pared by 6 bases and J by 6 bases, with 21 bases between. CDR1 SGHAT and CDR2 FQNNGV come from the germline V gene. This CDR3 comprises 15 residues. The DNA of the CDR3 is TGTGCCAGCAGATCTGTGAGGGAGCAGGAGGGCGAGCAGTACTTC. Translating gives CASRSVREQEGEQYF.